This is a list of T cell receptor delta chains from one sample in a study of Vδ1+ human thymocytes. With CATT, TCRdb re-called clones from the multiplex PCR reads. The sample has just under 55,000 delta-chain clones; approximately 15% are singletons. The sample taken for sequencing was Vdelta1+ gamma-delta thymocytes from the thymus. These receptors originate from a boy under two years old who had congenital heart surgery. Both conserved end residues are part of each CDR3. D genes are given only for firm matches. Size is stated for part of the rows, as once, few or many counts, or as a class when the clone is expanded.

V	J	D	size	DNA	CDR3
TRDV1	TRDJ1	NA	few	TGTGCTCTTGGGGGTTCCTACACCGATAAACTCATCTTT	CALGGSYTDKLIF
TRDV1	TRDJ1	TRDD3	few	TGTGCTCTTGGGGAACTACTGTTGGGGGATAGCGCTTCTGGTAAACTCATCTTT	CALGELLLGDSASGKLIF
TRDV1	TRDJ1	TRDD3	NA	TGTGCTCTTGGGGAACTGCGATTCCCGGCTGGGGGAACGTACACCGATAAACTCATCTTT	CALGELRFPAGGTYTDKLIF
TRDV1	TRDJ1	NA	few	TGTGCTCTTGGGGTCGTGGGGACTATAGTGATTTATAAGGGTAAACTCATCTTT	CALGVVGTIVIYKGKLIF
TRDV1	TRDJ1	TRDD2	NA	TGTGCTCTTGGGGCCTCAGGACATTCCTACCTGGTCCACGATTCGAACACCGATAAACTCATCTTT	CALGASGHSYLVHDSNTDKLIF
TRDV1	TRDJ1	TRDD3	few	TGTGCTCTTGGGCCCCATGGGGCCTACGTCTTTACTGGGGGTCCCGCAATCATCTTT	CALGPHGAYVFTGGPAIIF
TRDV2	TRDJ3	TRDD3	few	TGTGCCTGTGATGGTGGGGGATGGAGTTCCTGGGACACCCGACAGATGTTTTTC	CACDGGGWSSWDTRQMFF
TRDV1	TRDJ1	TRDD3	few	TGTGCTCTTGGGGAAACACTGGGGATACGGCGCGATAAACTCATCTTT	CALGETLGIRRDKLIF
TRDV1	TRDJ1	TRDD3	NA	TGTGCTCTTGGGGATAAAAGAGTACTGGGGAGATGTGGTAAACTCATCTTT	CALGDKRVLGRCGKLIF
TRDV1	TRDJ1	TRDD3	few	TGTGCCCTTGGTGGGGGATACACCGATAAACTCATCTTT	CALGGGYTDKLIF
TRDV1	TRDJ1	NA	NA	TGTGCTCTTGGGGAGTCCCTGACCTGGGGATCTAGGGGGTACACCGATAAACTCATCTTT	CALGESLTWGSRGYTDKLIF
TRDV1	TRDJ1	TRDD3	few	TGTGCTCTTGGGGAACGGGGGCTCCCCTTACTGGGGGATCTAGGTCCTGGGTACACCGATAAACTCATCTTT	CALGERGLPLLGDLGPGYTDKLIF
TRDV1	TRDJ1	TRDD3	NA	TGTGCTCTTGGGGAACTCCAGTACTGGGGGATAAGCCCGTACACCGATAAACTCATCTTT	CALGELQYWGISPYTDKLIF
TRDV1	TRDJ1	TRDD3	few	TGTGCTCTTGGGGAACTCCGCTTTCGCGTACTGGGGGATACGCTGCCTAGACTCATCTTT	CALGELRFRVLGDTLPRLIF
TRDV1	TRDJ1	TRDD3	few	TGTGCTCTTGGGGAACATGTAGTGGGGGATTGTCAACTCATCTTT	CALGEHVVGDCQLIF
TRDV1	TRDJ1	TRDD2	few	TGTGCTCTTGGGATGTATTCCTACGCGGGGGCCAACCTTGTGCCCTCCGATAAACTCATCTTT	CALGMYSYAGANLVPSDKLIF
TRDV1	TRDJ1	TRDD2	few	TGTGCTCTTGGGGAACTAATTCCTACCCCATGCACCGATAAACTCATCTTT	CALGELIPTPCTDKLIF
TRDV1	TRDJ1	TRDD3	NA	TGTGCTCTTGGGGAACCAGTGGCCCCCCAGGGGGATGGGGGACCCTACACCGATAAACTCATCTTT	CALGEPVAPQGDGGPYTDKLIF
TRDV2	TRDJ1	TRDD3	many	TGTGCCTGTCAATACTGGGGGATGGACCCGGATAAACTCATCTTT	CACQYWGMDPDKLIF
TRDV3	TRDJ1	TRDD3	NA	TGTGCCTTTAATCGGCACCTACCACCTACCTACTGGGGGATACAATGCCCCGATAAACTCATCTTT	CAFNRHLPPTYWGIQCPDKLIF
TRDV1	TRDJ1	NA	few	TGTGCTCTTGGGGACCCATTCGCTTCGGAGGAGTCTCACACCGATAAACTCATCTTT	CALGDPFASEESHTDKLIF
TRDV1	TRDJ1	NA	few	TGTGCTCTTGGGGAACTAAATGGGATCTACACCGATAAACTCATCTTT	CALGELNGIYTDKLIF
TRDV1	TRDJ1	NA	NA	TGTGCTCTTGGGGAACTCCTTTTCACCGATAAACTCATCTTT	CALGELLFTDKLIF
TRDV1	TRDJ1	NA	few	TGTGCTCTTGGGACCCCTGCGAACCTCATGTACACCGATAAACTCATCTTT	CALGTPANLMYTDKLIF
TRDV1	TRDJ1	NA	few	TGTGCTCTTGGGGAACGGGTGCCACTGGTAGGGGGTCCTCTCATGTACACCGATAAACTCATCTTT	CALGERVPLVGGPLMYTDKLIF
TRDV1	TRDJ1	NA	few	TGTGCTCTTGGGGTCAGTAAAGGGATTCTGACCGATAAACTCATCTTT	CALGVSKGILTDKLIF
TRDV1	TRDJ1	NA	few	TGTGCTCTTGGGGATGCATCTTCCTATGGGCTGGGGGCCTCCACAAACACCGATAAACTCATCTTT	CALGDASSYGLGASTNTDKLIF
TRDV1	TRDJ1	TRDD3	NA	TGTGCTCTTGGGGAACCCACATCTGTACTGGGGACCGATAAACTCATCTTT	CALGEPTSVLGTDKLIF
TRDV1	TRDJ1	TRDD3	few	TGTGCTCTTGGGGAGCTAACCCTTTTATCCGGGGGATATAGCCTGAACACCGATAAACTCATCTTT	CALGELTLLSGGYSLNTDKLIF
TRDV1	TRDJ1	NA	few	TGTGCTCTTGGGAACCTCCCGTTAAAGGCTAAACTCATCTTT	CALGNLPLKAKLIF
TRDV1	TRDJ1	TRDD3	NA	TGTGCTCTTGGGAACTCACCTACCTGTACCTCCGTACTGGGGGTAGTGGGTCGGGATAAACTCATCTTT	CALGNSPTCTSVLGVVGRDKLIF